What follows describes a single TCR beta chain. The sample comes from a study of blood T cell repertoires in COVID-19. Grouping used clinical history reported by participants in a survey and questionnaire. The CDR3 is made up of 13 amino acids. Germline V lookup: CDR1 GTSNPN, CDR2 SVGIG (reference sequence). Trimming cost V 4 bases and J 2 bases, with 10 bases left between them. Produced via immunoSEQ multiplex PCR; TCRdb's table is partial and in-frame only. Of about 230,000 clones in the sample, 86% were seen once. The V gene is TRBV30, the J gene TRBJ2-3; D unresolved. Specimen: PBMCs or T cells enriched from blood (not recorded which). The clonotype comes from a woman in her fifties or sixties in a cohort exposed to, infected with or recovered from COVID-19 (not recorded which). CDR3 loop: CAWTGFLTDTQYF. CDR3 coding DNA: TGTGCCTGGACAGGTTTTCTCACAGATACGCAGTATTTT.